This T cell receptor beta chain was sequenced in a study of blood T cell repertoires in COVID-19. At the level of the study: The United States, Italy and Spain supplied acute and convalescent COVID-19 samples. T cells, B-cell-depleted T cells, or PBMCs provided the cDNA or gDNA that served as material.

Looked up from germline, CDR1 is SGHTS and CDR2 is YDEGEE. The J segment lost 5 bases and the V segment lost 0 bases, leaving 1 base of the junction unmatched. The CDR3 consists of 13 residues. In the original analysis: Reference gene primer amplification gave estimated nucleated cell counts. The repertoire was sequenced with immunoSEQ multiplex PCR; TCRdb's copy has only in-frame clones and lacks some. V and J calls and clone size are as listed in that table; D and trimming were resolved from the DNA. This sample has about 180,000 clones, with around 82% found just once. The chain recombines TRBV5-8 with TRBJ1-1; TRBD1 matches at 7 bases. Source material: peripheral blood. This clonotype was sampled from a woman of 80 years or more with active or convalescent COVID-19. The CDR3 bases are TGTGCCAGCAGCTTGGACAGGGGTACTGAAGCTTTCTTT. Its translation: CASSLDRGTEAFF.